This T cell receptor beta chain was documented in a study of blood T cell repertoires in COVID-19. In the study overall: The United States, Italy and Spain were the sources of the acute and convalescent COVID-19 samples.

Original methodology: Reference gene primer amplification yielded estimated nucleated cell counts. This table comes from immunoSEQ multiplex PCR, and its TCRdb copy is limited to in-frame clones, with some not included. That table is the source of V, J and clone size, and D and trimming were worked out from the DNA. The data contain 150,000 to 200,000 clones, roughly 86% of them singletons. V gave up 3 bases and J gave up 0 bases, with 18 bases separating them. The CDR3 totals 16 residues. Germline V CDR1 and CDR2: DFQATT, SNEGSKA (reference sequence). V and J are TRBV20-1 and TRBJ2-7, with D hard to call. The TCR comes from a man aged 40-49 years with active or convalescent COVID-19. The material sequenced was peripheral blood. The CDR3 region has the DNA TGCAGTGCTAGTCTAACGGTCTCCCTTCGCTCCTACGAGCAGTACTTC. Its protein is CSASLTVSLRSYEQYF.